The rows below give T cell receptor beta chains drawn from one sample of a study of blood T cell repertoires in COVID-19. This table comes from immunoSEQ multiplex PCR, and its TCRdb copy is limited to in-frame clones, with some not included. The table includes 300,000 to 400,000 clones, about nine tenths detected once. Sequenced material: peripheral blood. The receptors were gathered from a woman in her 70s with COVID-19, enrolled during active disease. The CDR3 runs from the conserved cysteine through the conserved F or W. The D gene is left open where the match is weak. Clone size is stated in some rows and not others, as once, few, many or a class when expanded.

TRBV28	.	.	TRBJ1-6	CASSFDGLSYNSPLHF	TGTGCCAGCAGTTTCGACGGACTCTCCTATAATTCACCCCTCCACTTT
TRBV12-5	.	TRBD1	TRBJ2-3	CASGLVIGTESTDTQYF	TGTGCTAGTGGTTTGGTAATCGGGACAGAAAGCACAGATACGCAGTATTTT
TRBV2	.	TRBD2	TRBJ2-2	CASSVSGAMNTGELFF	TGTGCCAGCAGCGTTAGCGGGGCTATGAACACCGGGGAGCTGTTTTTT
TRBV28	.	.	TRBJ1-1	CASSLGAARAFF	TGTGCCAGCAGTTTAGGGGCAGCGCGAGCTTTCTTT
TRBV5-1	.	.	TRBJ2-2	CASSSQQGAGELFF	TGCGCCAGCAGCTCACAACAGGGAGCCGGGGAGCTGTTTTTT
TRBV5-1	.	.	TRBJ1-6	CASSFGLSYNSPLHF	TGCGCCAGCAGCTTTGGCCTCTCCTATAATTCACCCCTCCACTTT
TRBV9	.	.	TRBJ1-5	CASSPEVGNQPQHF	TGTGCCAGCAGCCCCGAGGTGGGCAATCAGCCCCAGCATTTT
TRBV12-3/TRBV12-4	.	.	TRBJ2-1	CASSLVLAYEQFF	TGTGCCAGCAGTTTAGTACTAGCTTATGAGCAGTTCTTC
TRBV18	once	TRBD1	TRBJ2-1	CASSPGQGALNEQFF	TGTGCCAGCTCACCCGGACAGGGGGCGTTGAATGAGCAGTTCTTC
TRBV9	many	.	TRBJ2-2	CASSGTFSGELFF	TGTGCCAGCAGCGGGACATTCTCCGGGGAGCTGTTTTTT
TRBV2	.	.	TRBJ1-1	CASSQGRGTEAFF	TGTGCCAGCAGTCAGGGAAGAGGCACTGAAGCTTTCTTT
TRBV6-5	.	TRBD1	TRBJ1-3	CASSYGGTENTIYF	TGTGCCAGCAGTTACGGTGGGACAGAAAACACCATATATTTT
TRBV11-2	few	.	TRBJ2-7	CASSQGPGKLRQYF	TGTGCCAGCAGCCAGGGGCCAGGGAAACTAAGGCAGTACTTC
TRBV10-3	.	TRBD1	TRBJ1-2	CAISESKGGFSGYTF	TGTGCCATCAGTGAGTCGAAAGGGGGCTTCTCTGGCTACACCTTC
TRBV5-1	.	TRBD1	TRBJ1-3	CASSPTGFGNTIYF	TGCGCCAGCAGCCCGACAGGGTTTGGAAACACCATATATTTT
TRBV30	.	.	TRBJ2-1	CAWSLVDEQFF	TGTGCCTGGAGTCTCGTCGATGAGCAGTTCTTC
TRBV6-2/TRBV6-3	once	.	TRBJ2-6	CASSYSPGFGANVLTF	TGTGCCAGCAGTTACTCGCCAGGGTTTGGGGCCAACGTCCTGACTTTC
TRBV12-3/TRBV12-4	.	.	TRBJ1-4	CASSHRVNEKLFF	TGTGCCAGCAGTCACAGGGTTAATGAAAAACTGTTTTTT
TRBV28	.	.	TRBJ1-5	CASSPDRFKYSNQPQHF	TGTGCCAGCAGTCCGGACAGATTCAAATATAGCAATCAGCCCCAGCATTTT
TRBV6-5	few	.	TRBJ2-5	CASSKQLAGEETQYF	TGTGCCAGCAGTAAACAACTAGCTGGAGAAGAGACCCAGTACTTC
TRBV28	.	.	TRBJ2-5	CASSSPLLQETQYF	TGTGCCAGCAGTTCCCCCTTGCTACAAGAGACCCAGTACTTC
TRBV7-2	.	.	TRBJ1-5	CASSLRTGSNQPQHF	TGTGCCAGCAGCTTACGAACAGGGTCGAATCAGCCCCAGCATTTT
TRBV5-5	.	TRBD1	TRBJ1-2	CASSLQGQAVHGYTF	TGTGCCAGCAGCTTGCAGGGACAGGCGGTCCATGGCTACACCTTC
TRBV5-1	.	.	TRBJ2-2	CASSPGPQGGELFF	TGCGCCAGCAGCCCCGGTCCTCAGGGGGGGGAGCTGTTTTTT
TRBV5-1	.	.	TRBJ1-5	CASSLLGNGNQPQHF	TGCGCCAGCAGCTTGCTTGGTAACGGTAATCAGCCCCAGCATTTT
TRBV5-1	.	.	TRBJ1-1	CASSLGQEAFF	TGCGCCAGCAGCTTGGGGCAGGAAGCTTTCTTT
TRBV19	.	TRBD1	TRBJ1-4	CASSMRQGNEKLFF	TGTGCCAGTAGTATGCGACAGGGGAATGAAAAACTGTTTTTT
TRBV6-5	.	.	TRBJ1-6	CASSFTGNGNSPLHF	TGTGCCAGCAGTTTTACAGGGAATGGGAATTCACCCCTCCACTTT
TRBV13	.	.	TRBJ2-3	CASRPWGGLADTQYF	TGTGCCAGCAGACCCTGGGGGGGGCTGGCAGATACGCAGTATTTT
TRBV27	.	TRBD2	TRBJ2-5	CASGRVQETQYF	TGTGCCTCCGGGAGGGTACAAGAGACCCAGTACTTC
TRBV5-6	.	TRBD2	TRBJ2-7	CASTSSGGSSYEQYF	TGTGCCAGCACCTCTAGCGGGGGTTCCTCCTACGAGCAGTACTTC
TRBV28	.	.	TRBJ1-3	CASSSPPRSGNTIYF	TGTGCCAGCAGTTCCCCGCCCAGAAGTGGAAACACCATATATTTT
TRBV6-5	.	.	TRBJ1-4	CASSYSRHEKLFF	TGTGCCAGCAGTTACTCGAGGCACGAAAAACTGTTTTTT
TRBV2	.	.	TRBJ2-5	CASSPLDRSETQYF	TGTGCCAGCAGCCCATTGGACAGATCCGAGACCCAGTACTTC
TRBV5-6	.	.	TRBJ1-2	CASTWGGYGYTF	TGTGCCAGCACCTGGGGGGGCTATGGCTACACCTTC
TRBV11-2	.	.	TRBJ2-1	CASSPGWSYNEQFF	TGTGCCAGCAGCCCGGGTTGGTCCTACAATGAGCAGTTCTTC
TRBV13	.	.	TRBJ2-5	CASSLESSGTQYF	TGTGCCAGCAGCTTAGAGAGTTCTGGGACCCAGTACTTC
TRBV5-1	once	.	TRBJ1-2	CASSLGQDYGYTF	TGCGCCAGCAGCTTGGGCCAGGATTATGGCTACACCTTC
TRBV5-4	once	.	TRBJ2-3	CASSLAGTDTQYF	TGTGCCAGCAGCCTGGCAGGCACAGATACGCAGTATTTT
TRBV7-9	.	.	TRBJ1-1	CASSLGIGPNTEAFF	TGTGCCAGCAGCTTAGGTATTGGCCCTAACACTGAAGCTTTCTTT
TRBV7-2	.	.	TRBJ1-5	CASSLAQPQPQHF	TGTGCCAGCAGCTTAGCACAACCACAGCCCCAGCATTTT
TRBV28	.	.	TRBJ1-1	CASSFSTENTEAFF	TGTGCCAGCAGTTTTTCGACAGAGAACACTGAAGCTTTCTTT
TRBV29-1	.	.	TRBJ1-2	CSVGGGGANYGYTF	TGCAGCGTTGGGGGCGGGGGAGCTAACTATGGCTACACCTTC
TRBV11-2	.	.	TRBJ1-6	CASSFTPTGSDSPLHF	TGTGCCAGCAGCTTTACTCCGACAGGCAGCGATTCACCCCTCCACTTT
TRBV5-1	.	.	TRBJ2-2	CASSLGTVTNTGELFF	TGCGCCAGCAGCTTGGGGACAGTAACGAACACCGGGGAGCTGTTTTTT
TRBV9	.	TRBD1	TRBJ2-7	CASSVGGTGNLQYF	TGTGCCAGCAGCGTAGGCGGGACAGGGAATTTACAGTACTTC
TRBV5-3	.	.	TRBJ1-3	CARNRVFGNTIYF	TGTGCCAGAAACAGGGTATTTGGAAACACCATATATTTT
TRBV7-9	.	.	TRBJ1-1	CASSQGQINTEAFF	TGTGCCAGCAGTCAAGGACAGATCAACACTGAAGCTTTCTTT
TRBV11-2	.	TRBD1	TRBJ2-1	CASSGTEGSEQFF	TGTGCCAGCAGCGGGACAGAGGGCAGTGAGCAGTTCTTC
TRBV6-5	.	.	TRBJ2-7	CASSYPTGTRYSEQYF	TGTGCCAGCAGTTACCCAACCGGGACAAGATACAGCGAGCAGTACTTC